This T cell receptor (beta chain) derives from a study of T cell responses to AZD1222 COVID-19 vaccine. Study context: It was second doses at about 4 or about 12 weeks that were pooled.

Generated by immunoSEQ multiplex PCR, the TCRdb table keeps only in-frame clones and is missing some. The data hold around 150,000 clones, with roughly 94% observed a single time. Trimming stripped 3 bases from V and 3 bases from J, with 9 bases between. CDR1 is SGHAT, CDR2 FQDESV, per germline (reference sequence). This CDR3 has 13 residues. The sequences come from peripheral blood, collected on day 0 of AZD1222 vaccination. The chain recombines TRBV11-1 with TRBJ2-7; D gene unclear. The sequence was collected from an adult in good health. The CDR3 nucleotides are TGTGCCAGCAGCTTCGGCACCTTCTACGAGCAGTACGTC. Its translation: CASSFGTFYEQYV.